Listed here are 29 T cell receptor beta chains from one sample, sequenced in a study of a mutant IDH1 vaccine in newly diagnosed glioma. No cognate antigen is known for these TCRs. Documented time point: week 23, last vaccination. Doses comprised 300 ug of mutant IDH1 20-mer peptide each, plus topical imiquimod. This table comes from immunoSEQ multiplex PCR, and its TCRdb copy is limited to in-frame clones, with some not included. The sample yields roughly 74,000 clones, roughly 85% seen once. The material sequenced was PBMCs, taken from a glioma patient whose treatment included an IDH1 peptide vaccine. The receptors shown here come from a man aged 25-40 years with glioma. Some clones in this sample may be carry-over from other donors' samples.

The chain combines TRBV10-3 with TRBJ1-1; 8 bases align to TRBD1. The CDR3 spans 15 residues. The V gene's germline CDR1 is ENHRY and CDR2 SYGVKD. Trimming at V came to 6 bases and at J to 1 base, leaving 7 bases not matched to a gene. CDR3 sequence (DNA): TGTGCCATCAGGTCGGACAGGGCGGGGAACACTGAAGCTTTCTTT. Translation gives CAIRSDRAGNTEAFF.

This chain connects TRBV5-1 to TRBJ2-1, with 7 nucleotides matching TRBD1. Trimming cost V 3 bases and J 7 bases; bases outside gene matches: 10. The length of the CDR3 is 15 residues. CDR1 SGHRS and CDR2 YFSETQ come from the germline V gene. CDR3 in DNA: TGCGCCAGCAGCTACCCGGGACAGCGAGGGAATGAGCAGTTCTTC. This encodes CASSYPGQRGNEQFF.

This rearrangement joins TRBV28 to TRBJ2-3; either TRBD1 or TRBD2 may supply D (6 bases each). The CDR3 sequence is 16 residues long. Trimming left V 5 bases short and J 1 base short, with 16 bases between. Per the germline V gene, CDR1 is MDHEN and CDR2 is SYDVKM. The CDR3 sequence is CASSLPEGGGTDTQYF. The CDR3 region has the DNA TGTGCCAGCAGTCTCCCTGAGGGGGGAGGCACAGATACGCAGTATTTT.

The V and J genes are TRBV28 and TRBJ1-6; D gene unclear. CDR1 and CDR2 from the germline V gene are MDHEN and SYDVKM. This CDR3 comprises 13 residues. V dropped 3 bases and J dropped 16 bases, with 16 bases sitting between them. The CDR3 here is CASSFPEEGILHF. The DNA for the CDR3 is TGTGCCAGCAGTTTTCCAGAGGAGGGCATACTCCACTTT.

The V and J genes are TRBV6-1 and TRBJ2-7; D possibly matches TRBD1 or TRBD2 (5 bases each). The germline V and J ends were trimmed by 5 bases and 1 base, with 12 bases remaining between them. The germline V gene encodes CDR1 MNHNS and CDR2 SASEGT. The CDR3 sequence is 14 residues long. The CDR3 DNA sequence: TGTGCCAGCAGTCCGAGGGGCGGGTCCTACGAGCAGTACTTC. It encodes CASSPRGGSYEQYF.

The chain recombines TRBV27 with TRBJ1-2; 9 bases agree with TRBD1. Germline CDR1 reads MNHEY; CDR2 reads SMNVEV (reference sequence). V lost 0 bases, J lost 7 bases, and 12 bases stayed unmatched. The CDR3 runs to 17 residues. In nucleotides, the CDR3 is TGTGCCAGCAGTTTATCGATCTGGGACAGGGCGACATTTGGCTACACCTTC. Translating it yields CASSLSIWDRATFGYTF.

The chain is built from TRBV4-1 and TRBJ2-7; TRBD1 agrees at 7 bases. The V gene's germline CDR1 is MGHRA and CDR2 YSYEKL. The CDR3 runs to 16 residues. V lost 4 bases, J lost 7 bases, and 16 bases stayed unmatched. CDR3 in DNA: TGCGCCAGCAGCCGAGAAGGGACAGCTATTCCCCTGGAGCAGTACTTC. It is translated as CASSREGTAIPLEQYF.

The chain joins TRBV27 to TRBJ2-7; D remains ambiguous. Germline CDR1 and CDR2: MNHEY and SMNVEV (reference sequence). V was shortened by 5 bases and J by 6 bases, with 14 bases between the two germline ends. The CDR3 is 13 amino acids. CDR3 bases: TGTGCCAGCAGTACGATCCGAGCTTCCGAGCAGTACTTC. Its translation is CASSTIRASEQYF.

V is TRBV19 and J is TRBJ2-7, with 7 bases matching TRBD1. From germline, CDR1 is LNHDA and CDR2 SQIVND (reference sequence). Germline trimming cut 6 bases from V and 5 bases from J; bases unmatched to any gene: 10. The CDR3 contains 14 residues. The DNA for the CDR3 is TGTGCCAGTAGCACCCGCGACAGGGTTAACGAGCAGTACTTC. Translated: CASSTRDRVNEQYF.

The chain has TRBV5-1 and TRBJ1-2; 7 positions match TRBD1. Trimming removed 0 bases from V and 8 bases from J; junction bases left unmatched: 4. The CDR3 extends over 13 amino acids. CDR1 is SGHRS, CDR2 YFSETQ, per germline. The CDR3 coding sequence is TGCGCCAGCAGCTTGGAGGGGGCAGGGGGCTACACCTTC. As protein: CASSLEGAGGYTF.

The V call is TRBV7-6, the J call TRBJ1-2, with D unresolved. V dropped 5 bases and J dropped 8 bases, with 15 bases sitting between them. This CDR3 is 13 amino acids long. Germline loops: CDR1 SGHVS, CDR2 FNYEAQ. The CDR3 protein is CASSTLGNRGYTF. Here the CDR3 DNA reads TGTGCCAGCAGCACACTTGGGAACCGGGGCTACACCTTC.

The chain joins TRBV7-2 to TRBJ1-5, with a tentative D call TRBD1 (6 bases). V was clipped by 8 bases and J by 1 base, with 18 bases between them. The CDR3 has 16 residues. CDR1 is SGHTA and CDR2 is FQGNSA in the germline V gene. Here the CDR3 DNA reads TGTGCCAGCGGCCCGGGGGCTTCGAGGAGCAATCAGCCCCAGCATTTT. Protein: CASGPGASRSNQPQHF.

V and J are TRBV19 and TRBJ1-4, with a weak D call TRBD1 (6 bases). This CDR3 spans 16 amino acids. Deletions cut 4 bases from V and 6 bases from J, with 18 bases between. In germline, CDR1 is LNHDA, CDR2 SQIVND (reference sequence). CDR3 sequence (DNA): TGTGCCAGTAGTACCCTTGGTGCAGGGGCGGATGAAAAACTGTTTTTT. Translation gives CASSTLGAGADEKLFF.

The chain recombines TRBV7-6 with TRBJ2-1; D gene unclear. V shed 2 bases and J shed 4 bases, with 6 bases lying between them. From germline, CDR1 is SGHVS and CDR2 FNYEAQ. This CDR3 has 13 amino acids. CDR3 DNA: TGTGCCAGCAGCTTACAAAGTTACAATGAGCAGTTCTTC. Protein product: CASSLQSYNEQFF.

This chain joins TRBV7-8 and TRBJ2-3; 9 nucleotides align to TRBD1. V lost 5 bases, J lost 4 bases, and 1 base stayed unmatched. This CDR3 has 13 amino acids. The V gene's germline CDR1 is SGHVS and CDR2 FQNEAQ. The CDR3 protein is CASSRTGADTQYF. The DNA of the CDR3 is TGTGCCAGCAGCAGGACAGGGGCAGATACGCAGTATTTT.

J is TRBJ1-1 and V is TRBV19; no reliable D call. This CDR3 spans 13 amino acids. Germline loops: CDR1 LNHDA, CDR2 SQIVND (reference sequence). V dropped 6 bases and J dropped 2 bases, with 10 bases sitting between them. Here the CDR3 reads CASRRNSNTEAFF. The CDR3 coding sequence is TGTGCCAGTAGAAGAAACTCTAACACTGAAGCTTTCTTT.

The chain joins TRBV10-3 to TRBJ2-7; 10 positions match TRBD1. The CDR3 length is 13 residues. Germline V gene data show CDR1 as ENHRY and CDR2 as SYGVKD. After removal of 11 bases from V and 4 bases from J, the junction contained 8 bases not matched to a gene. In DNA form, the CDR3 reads TGTGCCTCCCGGGGACAGGGGAGGTACGAGCAGTACTTC. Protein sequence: CASRGQGRYEQYF.

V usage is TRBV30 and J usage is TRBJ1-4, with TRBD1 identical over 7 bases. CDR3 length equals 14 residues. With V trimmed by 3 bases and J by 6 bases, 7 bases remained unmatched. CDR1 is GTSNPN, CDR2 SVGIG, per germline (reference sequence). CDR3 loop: CAWSLGGSDEKLFF. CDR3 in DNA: TGTGCCTGGAGCCTAGGGGGCTCTGATGAAAAACTGTTTTTT.

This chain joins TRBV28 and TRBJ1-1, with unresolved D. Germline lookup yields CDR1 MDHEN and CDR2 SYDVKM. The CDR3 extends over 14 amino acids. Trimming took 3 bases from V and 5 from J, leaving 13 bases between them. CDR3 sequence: CASSLISVGTEAFF. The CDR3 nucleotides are TGTGCCAGCAGTTTGATTTCGGTTGGGACTGAAGCTTTCTTT.

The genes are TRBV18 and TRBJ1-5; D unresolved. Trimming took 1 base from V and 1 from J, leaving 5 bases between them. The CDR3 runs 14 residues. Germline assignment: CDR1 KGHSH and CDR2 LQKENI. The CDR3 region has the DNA TGTGCCAGCTCACCACTGGGGAGCAATCAGCCCCAGCATTTT. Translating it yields CASSPLGSNQPQHF.

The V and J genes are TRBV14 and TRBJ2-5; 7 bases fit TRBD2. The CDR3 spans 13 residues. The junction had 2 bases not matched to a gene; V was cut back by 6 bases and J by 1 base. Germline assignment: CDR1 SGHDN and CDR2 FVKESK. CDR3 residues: CASSRGVQETQYF. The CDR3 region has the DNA TGTGCCAGCAGTCGGGGGGTCCAAGAGACCCAGTACTTC.

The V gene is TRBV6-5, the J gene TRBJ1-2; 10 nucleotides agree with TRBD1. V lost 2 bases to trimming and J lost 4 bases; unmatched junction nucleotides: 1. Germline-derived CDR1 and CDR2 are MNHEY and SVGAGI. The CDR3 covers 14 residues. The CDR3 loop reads CASSYGTGVYGYTF. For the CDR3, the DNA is TGTGCCAGCAGTTACGGGACAGGGGTCTATGGCTACACCTTC.

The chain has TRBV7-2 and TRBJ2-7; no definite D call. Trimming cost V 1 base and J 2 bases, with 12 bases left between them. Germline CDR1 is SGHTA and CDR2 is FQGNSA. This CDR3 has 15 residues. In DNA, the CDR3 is TGTGCCAGCAGCTTAGTCCCAGGTAGAACCTACGAGCAGTACTTC. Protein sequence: CASSLVPGRTYEQYF.

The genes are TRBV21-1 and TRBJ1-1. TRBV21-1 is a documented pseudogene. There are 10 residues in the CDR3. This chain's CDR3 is CASTPTEAFF. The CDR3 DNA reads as TGTGCCAGCACACCGACTGAAGCTTTCTTT.

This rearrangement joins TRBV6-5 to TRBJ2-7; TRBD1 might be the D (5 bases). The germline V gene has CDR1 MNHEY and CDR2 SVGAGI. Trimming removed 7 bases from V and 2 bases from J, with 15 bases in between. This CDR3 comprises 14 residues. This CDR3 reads CASTQNRRTYEQYF. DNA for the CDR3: TGTGCCAGCACCCAGAACAGGAGAACCTACGAGCAGTACTTC.

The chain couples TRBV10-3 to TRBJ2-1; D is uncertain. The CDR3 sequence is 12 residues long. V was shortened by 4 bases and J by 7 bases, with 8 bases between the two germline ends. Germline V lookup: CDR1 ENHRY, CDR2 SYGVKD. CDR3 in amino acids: CAISADSNEQFF. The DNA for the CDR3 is TGTGCCATCAGTGCCGATAGTAATGAGCAGTTCTTC.

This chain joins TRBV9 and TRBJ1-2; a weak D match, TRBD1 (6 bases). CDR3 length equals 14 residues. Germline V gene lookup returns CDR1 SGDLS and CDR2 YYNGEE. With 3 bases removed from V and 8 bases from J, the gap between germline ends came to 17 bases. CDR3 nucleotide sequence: TGTGCCAGCAGCGCATTACAGGGCGTTATAGGCTACACCTTC. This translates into CASSALQGVIGYTF.

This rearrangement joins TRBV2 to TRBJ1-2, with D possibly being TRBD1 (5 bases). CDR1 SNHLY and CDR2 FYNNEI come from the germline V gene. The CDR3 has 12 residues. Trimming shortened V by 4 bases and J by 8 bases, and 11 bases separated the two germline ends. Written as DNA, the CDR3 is TGTGCCAGCAGTGGGACACCCCAGGGCTACACCTTC. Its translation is CASSGTPQGYTF.

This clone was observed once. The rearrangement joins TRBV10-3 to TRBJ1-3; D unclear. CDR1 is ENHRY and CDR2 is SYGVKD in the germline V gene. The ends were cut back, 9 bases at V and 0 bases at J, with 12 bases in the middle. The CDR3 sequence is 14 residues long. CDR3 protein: CAITGVLSGNTIYF. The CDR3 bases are TGTGCCATTACTGGGGTTCTCTCTGGAAACACCATATATTTT.